The rows below give T cell receptor beta chains drawn from one sample of a study of technical replicates of blood from several donors. The protocol was immunoSEQ multiplex PCR, while the TCRdb copy is restricted to in-frame clones and leaves out a portion. The sample gives around 80,000 clones, 95% to 98% of which show up once; approximately 0.15% is in the top ten. Sequencing was done on a sample of T cells isolated from PBMCs. The receptors come from a human donor in good health. The CDR3 runs from the conserved cysteine through the conserved F or W. A D gene is named only where the DNA matches it firmly. Size is omitted from some rows. Given values are once, few, many or a class for expanded clones.

D	V	size	J	CDR3	DNA
.	TRBV2	once	TRBJ1-1	CASSERRGGNTEAFF	TGTGCCAGCAGTGAAAGGAGGGGGGGAAACACTGAAGCTTTCTTT
TRBD1	TRBV7-9	.	TRBJ2-5	CASSPGTGQETQYF	TGTGCCAGCAGCCCCGGGACAGGGCAAGAGACCCAGTACTTC
.	TRBV11-1	.	TRBJ2-7	CASSFVTYDNEQYF	TGTGCCAGCAGCTTCGTTACCTACGATAACGAGCAGTACTTC
TRBD2	TRBV28	.	TRBJ2-2	CASSTPWRGEVVNTGELFF	TGTGCCAGCAGCACTCCCTGGCGGGGGGAGGTCGTGAACACCGGGGAGCTGTTTTTT
TRBD1	TRBV18	.	TRBJ1-3	CASSPLPGTVTGNTIYF	TGTGCCAGCTCACCACTGCCCGGGACAGTCACTGGAAACACCATATATTTT
.	TRBV6-6	.	TRBJ2-1	CASSYSVTLAHNEQFF	TGTGCCAGCAGTTACTCGGTTACGCTGGCTCACAATGAGCAGTTCTTC
TRBD2	TRBV10-1	.	TRBJ2-7	CASSGVTSGEQYF	TGCGCCAGCAGTGGGGTTACTAGCGGCGAGCAGTACTTC
.	TRBV4-1	.	TRBJ1-1	CASSQGLRAMNTEAFF	TGCGCCAGCAGCCAGGGGTTGAGGGCCATGAACACTGAAGCTTTCTTT
.	TRBV7-9	.	TRBJ1-5	CASTPGEGQPQHF	TGTGCCAGCACGCCAGGGGAAGGACAGCCCCAGCATTTT
.	TRBV2	once	TRBJ2-3	CASSELEVDTQYF	TGTGCCAGCAGTGAACTCGAGGTCGATACGCAGTATTTT
TRBD1	TRBV19	.	TRBJ1-5	CASSTTGDNQPQHF	TGTGCCAGTAGTACCACAGGGGACAATCAGCCCCAGCATTTT
TRBD2	TRBV7-9	.	TRBJ2-5	CASRPRLQGLQETQYF	TGTGCCAGCAGACCCAGACTGCAGGGACTACAAGAGACCCAGTACTTC
.	TRBV29-1	.	TRBJ2-5	CSGERADRLWETQYF	TGCAGCGGTGAAAGGGCCGACAGGCTTTGGGAGACCCAGTACTTC
.	TRBV11-3	.	TRBJ1-1	CASSGEQALNTEAFF	TGTGCCAGCAGCGGTGAACAGGCTCTGAACACTGAAGCTTTCTTT
.	TRBV29-1	.	TRBJ1-5	CSVEEYWWADGNQPQHF	TGCAGCGTTGAAGAGTATTGGTGGGCAGACGGCAATCAGCCCCAGCATTTT
.	TRBV13	.	TRBJ2-7	CASSFLYEQYF	TGTGCCAGCAGCTTCCTATACGAGCAGTACTTC
TRBD1	TRBV11-3	.	TRBJ2-5	CASSLTSDRVETQYF	TGTGCCAGCAGCTTAACATCCGACAGGGTAGAGACCCAGTACTTC
.	TRBV7-8	.	TRBJ2-7	CASSLETGDWYEQYF	TGTGCCAGCAGCTTAGAAACAGGGGACTGGTACGAGCAGTACTTC
.	TRBV2	.	TRBJ1-2	CASSGPAEPDTSYGYTF	TGTGCCAGCAGTGGACCGGCGGAGCCCGATACCTCGTATGGCTACACCTTC
.	TRBV29-1	.	TRBJ1-1	CSAAPGGNRATEAFF	TGCAGCGCAGCACCCGGCGGCAATCGTGCCACTGAAGCTTTCTTT
TRBD2	TRBV5-5	.	TRBJ2-7	CASSLDSGGPQDEQYF	TGTGCCAGCAGCTTGGATAGCGGGGGGCCCCAAGACGAGCAGTACTTC
TRBD2	TRBV5-4	.	TRBJ2-1	CASRPGTSGRNEQFF	TGTGCCAGCAGGCCCGGGACTAGCGGGAGAAATGAGCAGTTCTTC
TRBD1	TRBV7-9	.	TRBJ2-3	CASSFPRQGASDTQYF	TGTGCCAGCAGCTTTCCCAGACAGGGGGCCTCAGATACGCAGTATTTT
TRBD1	TRBV5-4	.	TRBJ2-1	CASSPGTGIYNEQFF	TGTGCCAGCAGCCCCGGGACAGGGATTTACAATGAGCAGTTCTTC
TRBD1	TRBV28	.	TRBJ1-2	CASSLDRGTGGGYTF	TGTGCCAGCAGTCTTGACAGAGGGACAGGGGGTGGCTACACCTTC
TRBD1	TRBV18	.	TRBJ2-5	CASSHDEGQDYQETQYF	TGTGCCAGCTCACATGACGAGGGACAGGACTACCAAGAGACCCAGTACTTC